The source of this TCR beta chain is a study of CD4 T cells in relation to SARS-CoV-2 and coronaviruses. The unexposed donors gave CD4+ T cells in 2011-2018, prior to COVID-19. CD4+ T cells were isolated from the cells after 10 days of culture. Testing used SARS-CoV-2 S/N and four cold-coronavirus spikes on unexposed-donor CD4+ T cells, cells permitting. Measured with immunoSEQ multiplex PCR; TCRdb has only the in-frame clones, and not every one. Among about 17,000 clones listed, about three quarters were seen once. In this sample, this clone is medium-sized. What it binds is unknown. CDR3 length equals 11 residues.

The TCR originated in a human donor in good health. V and J are TRBV21-1 and TRBJ1-5. TRBV21-1 is a listed pseudogene. The sequenced material came from CD4+ T cells from PBMCs, cultured in vitro. The CDR3 here is CARPGQGPQHF. The CDR3 nucleotides read TGTGCCAGACCGGGGCAGGGGCCCCAGCATTTT.